The present entry profiles one TCR beta chain with its context. Original handling: Estimated nucleated cell counts came from reference gene primer amplification. Profiled with immunoSEQ multiplex PCR; TCRdb holds only in-frame clones, not every one. Clone size and V and J calls were adopted from that table, with D and trimming inferred from the DNA. This table holds hundreds of thousands of clones, around 84% found once. This specimen comes from a study of blood T cell repertoires in COVID-19. The CDR3 extends over 15 amino acids. V was pared by 6 bases and J by 4 bases, with 9 bases of the junction left unmatched. Germline CDR1 MNHEY, CDR2 SVGAGI.

This sequence joins TRBV6-5 and TRBJ1-1; TRBD1 matches 9 bases. This clonotype was obtained from a man aged 55 to 69 with acute or convalescent COVID-19. The material sequenced was peripheral blood. CDR3 amino acids: CASRPTGGSGTEAFF. CDR3 DNA: TGTGCCAGCAGACCTACAGGGGGCAGTGGCACTGAAGCTTTCTTT.